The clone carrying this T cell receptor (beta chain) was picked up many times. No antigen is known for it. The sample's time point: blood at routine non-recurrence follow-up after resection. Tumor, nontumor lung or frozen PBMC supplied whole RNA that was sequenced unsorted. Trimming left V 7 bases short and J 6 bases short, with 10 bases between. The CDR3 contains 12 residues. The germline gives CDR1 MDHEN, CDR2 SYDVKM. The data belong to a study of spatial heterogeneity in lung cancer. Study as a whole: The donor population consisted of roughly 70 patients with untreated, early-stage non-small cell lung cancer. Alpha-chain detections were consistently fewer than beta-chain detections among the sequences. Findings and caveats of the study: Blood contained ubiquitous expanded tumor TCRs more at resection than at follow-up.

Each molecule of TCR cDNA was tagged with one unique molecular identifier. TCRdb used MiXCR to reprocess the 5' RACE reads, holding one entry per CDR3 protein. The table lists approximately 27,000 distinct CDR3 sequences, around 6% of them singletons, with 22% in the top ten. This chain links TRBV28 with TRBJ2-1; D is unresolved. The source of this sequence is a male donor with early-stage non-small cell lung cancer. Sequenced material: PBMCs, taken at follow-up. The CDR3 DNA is TGTGCCAGCACGGTGGGTTCCAATGAGCAGTTCTTC. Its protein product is CASTVGSNEQFF.